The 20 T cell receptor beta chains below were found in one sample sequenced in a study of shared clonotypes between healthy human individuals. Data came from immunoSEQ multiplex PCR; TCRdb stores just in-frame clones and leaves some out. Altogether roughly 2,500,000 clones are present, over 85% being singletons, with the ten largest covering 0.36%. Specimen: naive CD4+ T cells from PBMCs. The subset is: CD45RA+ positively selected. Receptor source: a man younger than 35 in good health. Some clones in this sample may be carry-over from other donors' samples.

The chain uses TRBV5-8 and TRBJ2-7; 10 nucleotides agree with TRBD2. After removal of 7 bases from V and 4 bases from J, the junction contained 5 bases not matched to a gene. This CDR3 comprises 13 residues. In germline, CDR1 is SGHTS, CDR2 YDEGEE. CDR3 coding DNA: TGTGCCAGCGACCTAGCGGGAGCTTACGAGCAGTACTTC. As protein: CASDLAGAYEQYF.

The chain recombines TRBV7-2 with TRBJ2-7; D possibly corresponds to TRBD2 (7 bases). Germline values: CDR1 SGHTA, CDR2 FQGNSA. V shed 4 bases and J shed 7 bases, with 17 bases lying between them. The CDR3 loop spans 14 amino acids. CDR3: CASSSGGYLKEQYF. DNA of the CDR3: TGTGCCAGCAGCTCGGGGGGCTACCTAAAGGAGCAGTACTTC.

The CDR3 DNA reads as TGTGCCAGCGTCGGCAGGAGTAATGAAAAACTGTTTTTT. This translates into CASVGRSNEKLFF. This sequence joins TRBV6-1 and TRBJ1-4; D is unresolved. V lost 8 bases and J lost 4, with 11 bases in between. Germline V gene sequence: CDR1 MNHNS, CDR2 SASEGT. This CDR3 is 13 amino acids long.

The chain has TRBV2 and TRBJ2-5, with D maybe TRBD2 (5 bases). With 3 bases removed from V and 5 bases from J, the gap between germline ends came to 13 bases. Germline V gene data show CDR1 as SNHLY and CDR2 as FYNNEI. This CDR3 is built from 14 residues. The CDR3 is CASSDPPRGETQYF. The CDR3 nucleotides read TGTGCCAGCAGTGACCCCCCGCGAGGGGAGACCCAGTACTTC. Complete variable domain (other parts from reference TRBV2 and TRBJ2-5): EPEVTQTPSHQVTQMGQEVILRCVPISNHLYFYWYRQILGQKVEFLVSFYNNEISEKSEIFDDQFSVERPDGSNFTLKIRSTKLEDSAMYFCASSDPPRGETQYFGPGTRLLVL.

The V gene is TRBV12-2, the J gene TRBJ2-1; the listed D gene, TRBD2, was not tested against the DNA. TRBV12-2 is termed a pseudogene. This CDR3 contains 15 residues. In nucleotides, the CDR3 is TGTGCAAGTCGCTTCCGAGAATACTCCTACAATGAGCAGTTCTTC. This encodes CASRFREYSYNEQFF.

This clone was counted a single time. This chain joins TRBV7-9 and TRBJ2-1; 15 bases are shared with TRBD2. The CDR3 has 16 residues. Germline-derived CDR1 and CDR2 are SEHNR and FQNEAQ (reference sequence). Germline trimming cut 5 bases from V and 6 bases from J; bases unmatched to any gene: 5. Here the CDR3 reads CASSLRTSGRVNEQFF. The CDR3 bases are TGTGCCAGCAGCCTCCGGACTAGCGGGAGGGTCAATGAGCAGTTCTTC.

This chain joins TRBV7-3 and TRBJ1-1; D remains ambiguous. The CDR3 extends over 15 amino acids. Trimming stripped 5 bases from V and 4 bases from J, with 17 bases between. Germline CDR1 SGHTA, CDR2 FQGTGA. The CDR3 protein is CASSRRGVRATEAFF. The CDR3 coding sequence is TGTGCCAGCAGCCGTCGTGGGGTAAGAGCCACTGAAGCTTTCTTT. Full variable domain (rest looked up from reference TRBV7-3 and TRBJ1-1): GAGVSQTPSNKVTEKGKYVELRCDPISGHTALYWYRQSLGQGPEFLIYFQGTGAADDSGLPNDRFFAVRPEGSVSTLKIQRTERGDSAVYLCASSRRGVRATEAFFGQGTRLTVV.

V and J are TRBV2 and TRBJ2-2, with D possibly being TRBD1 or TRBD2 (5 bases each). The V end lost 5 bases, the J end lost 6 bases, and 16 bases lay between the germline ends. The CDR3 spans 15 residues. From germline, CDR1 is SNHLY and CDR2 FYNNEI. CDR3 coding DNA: TGTGCCAGCAGTTTCGTCCATGGGGGAGCCGGGGAGCTGTTTTTT. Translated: CASSFVHGGAGELFF.

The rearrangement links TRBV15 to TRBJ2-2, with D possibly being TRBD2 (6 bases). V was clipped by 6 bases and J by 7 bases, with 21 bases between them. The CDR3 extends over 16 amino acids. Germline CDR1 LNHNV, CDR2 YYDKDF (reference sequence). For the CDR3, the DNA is TGTGCCACCAGGGGAGGAGAGGCTAGCGCCAGCGGGGAGCTGTTTTTT. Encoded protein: CATRGGEASASGELFF.

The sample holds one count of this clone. The CDR3, as DNA: TGTGCCAGCCGACCCCGGCAGGATTACGAAAAACTGTTTTTT. This gives the protein CASRPRQDYEKLFF. The chain couples TRBV18 to TRBJ1-4; D uncertain. The germline V and J ends were trimmed by 8 bases and 8 bases, with 18 bases remaining between them. There are 14 residues in the CDR3. Per the germline V gene, CDR1 is KGHSH and CDR2 is LQKENI.

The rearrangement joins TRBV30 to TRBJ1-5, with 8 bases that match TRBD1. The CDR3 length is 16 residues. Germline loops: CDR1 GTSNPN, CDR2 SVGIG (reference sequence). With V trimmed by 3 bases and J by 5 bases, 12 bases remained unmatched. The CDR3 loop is CAWSPTDRGRDQPQHF. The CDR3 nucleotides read TGTGCCTGGAGCCCAACCGACAGGGGTAGGGATCAGCCCCAGCATTTT.

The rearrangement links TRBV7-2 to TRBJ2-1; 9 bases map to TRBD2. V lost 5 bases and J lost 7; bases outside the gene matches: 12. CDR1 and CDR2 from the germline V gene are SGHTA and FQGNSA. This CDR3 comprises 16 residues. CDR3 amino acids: CASSRPGLAPLNEQFF. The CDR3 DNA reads TGTGCCAGCAGCCGACCGGGACTAGCCCCTTTAAATGAGCAGTTCTTC.

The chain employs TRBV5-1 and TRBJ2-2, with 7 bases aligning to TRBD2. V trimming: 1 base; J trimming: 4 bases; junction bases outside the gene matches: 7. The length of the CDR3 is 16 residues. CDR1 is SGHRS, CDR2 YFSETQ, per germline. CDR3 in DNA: TGCGCCAGCAGCTTGTTTACGGGAGGTGGCACCGGGGAGCTGTTTTTT. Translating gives CASSLFTGGGTGELFF.

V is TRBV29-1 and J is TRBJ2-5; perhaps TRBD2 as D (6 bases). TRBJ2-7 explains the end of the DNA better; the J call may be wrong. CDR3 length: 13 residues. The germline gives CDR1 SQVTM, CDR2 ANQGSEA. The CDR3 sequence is CSVVGGAPSEQYF. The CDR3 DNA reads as TGCAGCGTTGTGGGCGGGGCTCCGTCCGAGCAGTACTTC.

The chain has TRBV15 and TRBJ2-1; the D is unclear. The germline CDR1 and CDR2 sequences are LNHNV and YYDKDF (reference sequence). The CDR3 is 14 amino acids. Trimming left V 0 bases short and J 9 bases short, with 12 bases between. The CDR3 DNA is TGTGCCACCAGCAGAGATCGTGGGGTCGGTGAGCAGTTCTTC. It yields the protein CATSRDRGVGEQFF.

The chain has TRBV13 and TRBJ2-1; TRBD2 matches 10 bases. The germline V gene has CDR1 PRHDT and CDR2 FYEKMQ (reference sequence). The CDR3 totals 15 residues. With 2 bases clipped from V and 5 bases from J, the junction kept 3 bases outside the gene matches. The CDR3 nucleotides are TGTGCCAGCAGCTTATCTAGCGGGGGAGACAATGAGCAGTTCTTC. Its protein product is CASSLSSGGDNEQFF.

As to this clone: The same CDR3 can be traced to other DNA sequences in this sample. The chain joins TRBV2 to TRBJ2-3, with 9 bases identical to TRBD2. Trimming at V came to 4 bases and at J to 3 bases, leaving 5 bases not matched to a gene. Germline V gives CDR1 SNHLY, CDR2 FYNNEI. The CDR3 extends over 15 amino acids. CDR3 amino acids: CASSGGLAGTDTQYF. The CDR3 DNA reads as TGTGCCAGCAGTGGAGGGCTAGCGGGAACAGATACGCAGTATTTT.

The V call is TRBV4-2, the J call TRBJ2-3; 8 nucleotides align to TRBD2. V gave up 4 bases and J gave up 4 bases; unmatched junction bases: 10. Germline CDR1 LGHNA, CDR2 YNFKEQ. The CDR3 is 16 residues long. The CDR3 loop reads CASSPPLAEVPDTQYF. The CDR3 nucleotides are TGTGCCAGCAGCCCGCCACTAGCGGAGGTGCCAGATACGCAGTATTTT.

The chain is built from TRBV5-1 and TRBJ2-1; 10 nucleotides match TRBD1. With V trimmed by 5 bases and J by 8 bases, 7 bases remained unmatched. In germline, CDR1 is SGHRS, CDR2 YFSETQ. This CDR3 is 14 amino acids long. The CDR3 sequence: CASSLGQGEDEQFF. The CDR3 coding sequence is TGCGCCAGCAGTTTAGGACAGGGGGAGGATGAGCAGTTCTTC.

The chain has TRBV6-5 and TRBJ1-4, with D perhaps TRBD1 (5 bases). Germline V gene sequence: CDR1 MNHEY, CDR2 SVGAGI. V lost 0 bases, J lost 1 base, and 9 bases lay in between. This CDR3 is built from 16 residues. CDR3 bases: TGTGCCAGCAGTTACTCCCCCGGGGGAACTAATGAAAAACTGTTTTTT. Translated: CASSYSPGGTNEKLFF.